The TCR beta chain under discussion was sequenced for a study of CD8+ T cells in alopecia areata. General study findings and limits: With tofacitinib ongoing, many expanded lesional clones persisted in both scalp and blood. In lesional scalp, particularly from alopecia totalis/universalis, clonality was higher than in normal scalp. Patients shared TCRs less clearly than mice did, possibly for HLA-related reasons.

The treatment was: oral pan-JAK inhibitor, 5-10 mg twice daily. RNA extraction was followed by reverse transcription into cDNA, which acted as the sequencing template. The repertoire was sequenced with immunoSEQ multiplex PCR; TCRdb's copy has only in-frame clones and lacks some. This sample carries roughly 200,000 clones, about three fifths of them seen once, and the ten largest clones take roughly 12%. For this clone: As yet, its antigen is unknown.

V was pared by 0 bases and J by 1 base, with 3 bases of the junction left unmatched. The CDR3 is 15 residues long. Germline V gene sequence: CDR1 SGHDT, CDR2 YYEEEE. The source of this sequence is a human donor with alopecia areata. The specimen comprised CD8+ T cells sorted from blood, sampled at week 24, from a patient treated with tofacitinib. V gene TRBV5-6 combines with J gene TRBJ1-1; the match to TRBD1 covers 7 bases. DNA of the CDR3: TGTGCCAGCAGCTTGGTCGAGGGGGCGAACACTGAAGCTTTCTTT. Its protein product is CASSLVEGANTEAFF. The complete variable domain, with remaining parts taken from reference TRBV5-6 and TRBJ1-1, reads DAGVTQSPTHLIKTRGQQVTLRCSPKSGHDTVSWYQQALGQGPQFIFQYYEEEERQRGNFPDRFSGHQFPNYSSELNVNALLLGDSALYLCASSLVEGANTEAFFGQGTRLTVV.